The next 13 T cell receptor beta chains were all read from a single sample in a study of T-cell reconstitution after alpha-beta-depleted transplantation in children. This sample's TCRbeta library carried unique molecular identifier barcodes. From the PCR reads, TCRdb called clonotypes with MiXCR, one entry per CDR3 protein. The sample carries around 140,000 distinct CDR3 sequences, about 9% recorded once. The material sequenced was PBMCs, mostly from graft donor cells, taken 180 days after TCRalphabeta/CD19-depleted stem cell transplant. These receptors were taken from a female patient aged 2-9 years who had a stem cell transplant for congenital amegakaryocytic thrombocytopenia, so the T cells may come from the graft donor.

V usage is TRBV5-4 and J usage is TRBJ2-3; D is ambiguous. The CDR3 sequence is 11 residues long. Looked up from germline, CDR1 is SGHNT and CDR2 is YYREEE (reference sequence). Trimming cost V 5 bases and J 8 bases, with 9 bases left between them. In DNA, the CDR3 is TGTGCCAGCAGTCACCGGGCTACGCAGTATTTT. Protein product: CASSHRATQYF.

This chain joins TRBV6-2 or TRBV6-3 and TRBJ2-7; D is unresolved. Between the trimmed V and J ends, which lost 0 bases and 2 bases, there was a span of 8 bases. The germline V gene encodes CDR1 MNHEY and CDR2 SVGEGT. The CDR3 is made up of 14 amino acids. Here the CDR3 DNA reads TGTGCCAGCAGTTACTCGGGCAGGCCCTACGAGCAGTACTTC. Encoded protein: CASSYSGRPYEQYF.

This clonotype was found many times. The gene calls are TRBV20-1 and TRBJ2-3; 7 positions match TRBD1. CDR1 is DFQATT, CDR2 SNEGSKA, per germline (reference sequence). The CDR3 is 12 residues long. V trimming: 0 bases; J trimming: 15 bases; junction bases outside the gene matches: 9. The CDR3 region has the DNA TGCAGTGCTAGAGAGTCAGGGGGACGCACTTATTTT. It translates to CSARESGGRTYF.

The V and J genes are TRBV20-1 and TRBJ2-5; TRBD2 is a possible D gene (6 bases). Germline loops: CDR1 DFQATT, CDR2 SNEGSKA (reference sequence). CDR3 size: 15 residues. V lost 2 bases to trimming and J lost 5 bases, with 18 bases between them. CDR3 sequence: CSARSMRLVRETQYF. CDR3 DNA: TGCAGTGCTAGATCGATGAGACTAGTCAGGGAGACCCAGTACTTC.

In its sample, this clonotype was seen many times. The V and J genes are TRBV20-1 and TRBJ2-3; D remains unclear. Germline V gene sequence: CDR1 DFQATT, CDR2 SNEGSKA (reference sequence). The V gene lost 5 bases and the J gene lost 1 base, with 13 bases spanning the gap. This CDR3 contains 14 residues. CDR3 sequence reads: CSAPQPPGTDTQYF. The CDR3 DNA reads TGCAGTGCTCCACAACCACCCGGCACAGATACGCAGTATTTT.

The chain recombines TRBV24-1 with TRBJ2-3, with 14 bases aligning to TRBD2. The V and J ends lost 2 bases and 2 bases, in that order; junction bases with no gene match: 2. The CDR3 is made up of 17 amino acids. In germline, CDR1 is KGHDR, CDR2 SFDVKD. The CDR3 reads CATSDWGLAGDTDTQYF. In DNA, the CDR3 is TGTGCCACCAGTGATTGGGGACTAGCGGGGGACACAGATACGCAGTATTTT.

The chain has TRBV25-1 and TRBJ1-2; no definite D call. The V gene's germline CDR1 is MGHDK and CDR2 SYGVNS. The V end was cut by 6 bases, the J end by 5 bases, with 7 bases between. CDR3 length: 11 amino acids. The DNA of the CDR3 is TGTGCCAGCAGACAGCCTTATGGCTACACCTTC. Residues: CASRQPYGYTF.

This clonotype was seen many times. The CDR3 reads CASSPASAYTDTQYF. CDR3 nucleotide sequence: TGTGCCAGCTCACCCGCGTCAGCTTATACAGATACGCAGTATTTT. V is TRBV18 and J is TRBJ2-3; D is unresolved. This CDR3 contains 15 residues. Per the germline V gene, CDR1 is KGHSH and CDR2 is LQKENI. V shed 3 bases and J shed 3 bases, with 13 bases lying between them.

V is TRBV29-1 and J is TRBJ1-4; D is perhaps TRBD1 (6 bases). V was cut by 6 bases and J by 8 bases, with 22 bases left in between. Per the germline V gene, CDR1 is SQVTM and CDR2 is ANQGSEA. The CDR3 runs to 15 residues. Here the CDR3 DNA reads TGCAGCGTGCGCACTCCCCCGGGACACCCAGAAAAACTGTTTTTT. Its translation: CSVRTPPGHPEKLFF. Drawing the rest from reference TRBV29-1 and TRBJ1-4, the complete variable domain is SAVISQKPSRDICQRGTSLTIQCQVDSQVTMMFWYRQQPGQSLTLIATANQGSEATYESGFVIDKFPISRPNLTFSTLTVSNMSPEDSSIYLCSVRTPPGHPEKLFFGSGTQLSVL.

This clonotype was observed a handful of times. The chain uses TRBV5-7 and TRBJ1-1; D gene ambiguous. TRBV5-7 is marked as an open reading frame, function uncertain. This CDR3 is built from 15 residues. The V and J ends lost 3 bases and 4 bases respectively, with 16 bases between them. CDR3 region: CASSSLEHCSTEAFF. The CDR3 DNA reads TGTGCCAGCAGCTCCCTCGAACACTGTAGCACTGAAGCTTTCTTT.

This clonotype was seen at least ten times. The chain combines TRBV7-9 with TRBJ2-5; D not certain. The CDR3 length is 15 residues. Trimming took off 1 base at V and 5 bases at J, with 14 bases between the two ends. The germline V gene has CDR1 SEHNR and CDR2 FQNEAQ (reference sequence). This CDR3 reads CASSLDRRPRETQYF. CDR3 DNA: TGTGCCAGCAGCTTAGACCGCCGGCCTCGGGAGACCCAGTACTTC.

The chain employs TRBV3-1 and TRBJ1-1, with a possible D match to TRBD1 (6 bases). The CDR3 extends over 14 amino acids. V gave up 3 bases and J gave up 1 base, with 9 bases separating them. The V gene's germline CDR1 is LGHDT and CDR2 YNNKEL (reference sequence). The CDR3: CASSHGGANTEAFF. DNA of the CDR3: TGTGCCAGCAGCCATGGGGGCGCGAACACTGAAGCTTTCTTT.

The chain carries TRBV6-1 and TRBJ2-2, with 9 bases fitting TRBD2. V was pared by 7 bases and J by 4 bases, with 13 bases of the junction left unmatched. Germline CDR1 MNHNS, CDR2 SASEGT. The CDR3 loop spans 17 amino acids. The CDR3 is CASINSGREGTTGELFF. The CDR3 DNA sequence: TGTGCCAGCATCAACAGCGGGCGGGAGGGAACCACCGGGGAGCTGTTTTTT.